The source of this T cell receptor beta chain is a study of persistence of HIV-infected CD4 T cells. The immunoSEQ assay was version 4, run in survey mode. The repertoire was sequenced with immunoSEQ multiplex PCR; TCRdb's copy has only in-frame clones and lacks some. The table records roughly 64,000 clones, 70% to 75% of them present only once. The stimulus was an HIV-1 Gag 15-mer peptide pool, 0.85 to 1 ug/peptide/mL. Memory cells lacking CD40L and CD69 with high CD45RO were sorted. This CDR3 spans 15 amino acids. From germline, CDR1 is SGDLS and CDR2 YYNGEE. Trimming removed 4 bases at V and 0 bases at J, with 10 bases between. With regard to this clone: Its matching antigen is unknown.

The V and J genes are TRBV9 and TRBJ1-4, with D possibly matching TRBD1 (5 bases). The receptor was isolated from an adult man with HIV who was CMV-seropositive. The starting material was CD4+ T cells sorted from PBMCs after roughly 18-hour stimulation, obtained from a patient who received antiretroviral therapy. The CDR3 here is CASSPGGSTNEKLFF. CDR3 in DNA: TGTGCCAGCAGCCCGGGGGGGTCAACTAATGAAAAACTGTTTTTT.